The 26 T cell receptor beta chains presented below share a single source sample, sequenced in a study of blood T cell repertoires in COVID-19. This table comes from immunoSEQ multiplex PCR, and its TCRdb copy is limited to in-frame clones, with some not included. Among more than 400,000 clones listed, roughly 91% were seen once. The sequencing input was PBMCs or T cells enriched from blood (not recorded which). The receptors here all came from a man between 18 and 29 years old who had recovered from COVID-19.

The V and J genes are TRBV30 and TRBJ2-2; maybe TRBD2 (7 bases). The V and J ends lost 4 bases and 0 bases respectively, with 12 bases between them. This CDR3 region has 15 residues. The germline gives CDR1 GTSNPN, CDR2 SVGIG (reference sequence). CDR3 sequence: CAWNGGRTNTGELFF. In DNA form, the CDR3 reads TGTGCCTGGAACGGGGGGCGGACGAACACCGGGGAGCTGTTTTTT.

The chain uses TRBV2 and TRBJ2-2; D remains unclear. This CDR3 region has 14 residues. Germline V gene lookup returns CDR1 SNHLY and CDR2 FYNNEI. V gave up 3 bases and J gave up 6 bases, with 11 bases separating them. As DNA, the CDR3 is TGTGCCAGCAGTGACCTCAGTGGCTCCGGGGAGCTGTTTTTT. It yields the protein CASSDLSGSGELFF. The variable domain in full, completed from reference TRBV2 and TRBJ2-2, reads EPEVTQTPSHQVTQMGQEVILRCVPISNHLYFYWYRQILGQKVEFLVSFYNNEISEKSEIFDDQFSVERPDGSNFTLKIRSTKLEDSAMYFCASSDLSGSGELFFGEGSRLTVL.

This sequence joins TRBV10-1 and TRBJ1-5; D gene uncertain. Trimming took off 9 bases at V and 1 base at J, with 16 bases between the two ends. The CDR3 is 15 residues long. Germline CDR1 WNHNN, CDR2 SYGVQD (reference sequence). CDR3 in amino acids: CARPPVGRSNQPQHF. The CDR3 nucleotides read TGCGCCAGACCCCCGGTCGGGAGGAGCAATCAGCCCCAGCATTTT.

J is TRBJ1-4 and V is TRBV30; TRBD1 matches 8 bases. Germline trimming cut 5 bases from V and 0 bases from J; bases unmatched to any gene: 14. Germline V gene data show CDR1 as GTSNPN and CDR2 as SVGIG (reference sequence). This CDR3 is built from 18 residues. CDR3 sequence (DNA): TGTGCCTGGCCCTCTACGACAGGGGCGAAAGCAACTAATGAAAAACTGTTTTTT. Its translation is CAWPSTTGAKATNEKLFF.

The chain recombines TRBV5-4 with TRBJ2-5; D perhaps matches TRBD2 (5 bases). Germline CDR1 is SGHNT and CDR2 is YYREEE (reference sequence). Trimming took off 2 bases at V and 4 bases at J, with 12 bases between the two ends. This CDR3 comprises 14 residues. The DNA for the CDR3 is TGTGCCAGCAGCTTTCGGGGATCCAGAGAGACCCAGTACTTC. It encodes CASSFRGSRETQYF.

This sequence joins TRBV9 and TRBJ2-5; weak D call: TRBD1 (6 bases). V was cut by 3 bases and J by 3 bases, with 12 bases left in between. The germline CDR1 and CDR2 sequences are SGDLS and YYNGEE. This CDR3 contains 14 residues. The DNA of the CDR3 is TGTGCCAGCAGCGCCACAGGGAGAAAAGAGACCCAGTACTTC. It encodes CASSATGRKETQYF.

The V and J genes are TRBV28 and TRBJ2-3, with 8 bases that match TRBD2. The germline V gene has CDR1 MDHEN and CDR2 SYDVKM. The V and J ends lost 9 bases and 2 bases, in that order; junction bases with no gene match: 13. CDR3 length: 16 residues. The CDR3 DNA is TGTGCCAGTTCAGGAGGTAGCGGGACCCTCACAGATACGCAGTATTTT. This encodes CASSGGSGTLTDTQYF.

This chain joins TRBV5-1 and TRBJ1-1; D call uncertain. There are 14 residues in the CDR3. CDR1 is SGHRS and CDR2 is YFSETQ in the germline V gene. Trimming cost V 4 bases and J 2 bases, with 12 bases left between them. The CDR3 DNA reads TGCGCCAGCAGCCCCCTCTTGACAAACACTGAAGCTTTCTTT. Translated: CASSPLLTNTEAFF.

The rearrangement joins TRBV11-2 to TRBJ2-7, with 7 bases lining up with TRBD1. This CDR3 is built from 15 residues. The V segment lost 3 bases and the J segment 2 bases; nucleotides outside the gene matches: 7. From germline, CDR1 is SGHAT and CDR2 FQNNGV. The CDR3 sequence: CASSFVTGTTYEQYF. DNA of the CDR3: TGTGCCAGCAGCTTCGTGACAGGGACGACCTACGAGCAGTACTTC.

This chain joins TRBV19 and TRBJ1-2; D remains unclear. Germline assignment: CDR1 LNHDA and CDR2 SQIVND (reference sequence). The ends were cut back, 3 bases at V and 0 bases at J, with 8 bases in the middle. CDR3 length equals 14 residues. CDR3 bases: TGTGCCAGTAGTATTTCTTCCGCTAACTATGGCTACACCTTC. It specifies CASSISSANYGYTF.

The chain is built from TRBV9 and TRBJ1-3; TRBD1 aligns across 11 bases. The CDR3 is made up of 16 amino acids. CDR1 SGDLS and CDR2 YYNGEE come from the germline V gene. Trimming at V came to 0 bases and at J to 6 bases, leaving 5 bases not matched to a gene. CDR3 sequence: CASSVDVGQGENTIYF. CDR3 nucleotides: TGTGCCAGCAGCGTAGATGTGGGACAGGGGGAAAACACCATATATTTT.

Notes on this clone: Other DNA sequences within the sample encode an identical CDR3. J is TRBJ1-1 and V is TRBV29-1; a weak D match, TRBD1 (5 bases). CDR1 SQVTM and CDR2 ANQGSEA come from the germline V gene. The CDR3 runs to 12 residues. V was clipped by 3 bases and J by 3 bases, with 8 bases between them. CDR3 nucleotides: TGCAGCGTTGAGGGGGGGTACACTGAAGCTTTCTTT. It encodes CSVEGGYTEAFF.

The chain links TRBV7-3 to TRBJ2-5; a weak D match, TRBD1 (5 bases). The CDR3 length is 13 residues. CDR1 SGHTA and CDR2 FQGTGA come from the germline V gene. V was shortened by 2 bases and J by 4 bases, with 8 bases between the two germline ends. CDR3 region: CASSLRQGETQYF. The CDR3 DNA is TGTGCCAGCAGCTTACGGCAGGGAGAGACCCAGTACTTC.

In DNA, the CDR3 is TGTGCCAGCAGGAGAGACGACAGGGGCTATGGCTACACCTTC. Its translation: CASRRDDRGYGYTF. V gene TRBV28 combines with J gene TRBJ1-2; TRBD1 matches 8 bases. V trimming: 6 bases; J trimming: 4 bases; junction bases outside the gene matches: 7. Germline CDR1 and CDR2: MDHEN and SYDVKM. This CDR3 comprises 14 residues.

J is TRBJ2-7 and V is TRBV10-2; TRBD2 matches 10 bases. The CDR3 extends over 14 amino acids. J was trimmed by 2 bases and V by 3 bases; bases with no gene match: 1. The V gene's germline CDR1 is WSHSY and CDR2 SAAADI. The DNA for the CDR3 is TGCGCCAGCAGTGACACTAGCGGGGCCTACGAGCAGTACTTC. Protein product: CASSDTSGAYEQYF.

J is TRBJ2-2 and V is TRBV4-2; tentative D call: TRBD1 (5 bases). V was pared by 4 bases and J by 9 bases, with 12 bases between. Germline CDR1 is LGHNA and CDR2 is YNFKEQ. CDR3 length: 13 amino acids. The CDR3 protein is CASSPQGERELFF. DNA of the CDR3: TGTGCCAGCAGCCCGCAGGGTGAAAGGGAGCTGTTTTTT.

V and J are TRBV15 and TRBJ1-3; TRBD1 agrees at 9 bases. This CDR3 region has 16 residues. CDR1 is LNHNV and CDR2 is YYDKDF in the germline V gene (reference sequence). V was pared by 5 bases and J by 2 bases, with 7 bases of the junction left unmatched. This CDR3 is CATSPRGQGAGNTIYF. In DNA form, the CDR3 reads TGTGCCACCAGCCCCCGGGGACAGGGTGCTGGAAACACCATATATTTT.

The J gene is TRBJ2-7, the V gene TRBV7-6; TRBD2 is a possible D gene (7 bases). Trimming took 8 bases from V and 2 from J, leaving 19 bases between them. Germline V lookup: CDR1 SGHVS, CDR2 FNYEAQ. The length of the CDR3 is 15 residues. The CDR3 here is CASSPRGAGTYEQYF. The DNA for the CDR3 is TGTGCCAGCTCCCCCCGGGGGGCAGGTACCTACGAGCAGTACTTC.

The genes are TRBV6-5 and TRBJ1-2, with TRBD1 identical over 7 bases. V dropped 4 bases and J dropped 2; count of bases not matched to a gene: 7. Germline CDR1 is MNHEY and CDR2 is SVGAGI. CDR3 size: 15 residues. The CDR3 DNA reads TGTGCCAGCAGTTCAGGGGGGCTTGAGAACTATGGCTACACCTTC. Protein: CASSSGGLENYGYTF.

Here the CDR3 DNA reads TGTGCCAGCAGTGCCTTAGCGGGAGCCATGGATACGCAGTATTTT. It encodes CASSALAGAMDTQYF. V and J are TRBV25-1 and TRBJ2-3; 9 bases fit TRBD2. From germline, CDR1 is MGHDK and CDR2 SYGVNS. There are 15 residues in the CDR3. V was pared by 4 bases and J by 6 bases, with 8 bases of the junction left unmatched.

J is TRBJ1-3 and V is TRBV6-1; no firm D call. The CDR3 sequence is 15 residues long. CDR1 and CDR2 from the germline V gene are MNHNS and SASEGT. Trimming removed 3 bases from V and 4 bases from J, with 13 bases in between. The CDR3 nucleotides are TGTGCCAGCAGTGACCCCTACTGGAGGGGAAACACCATATATTTT. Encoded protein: CASSDPYWRGNTIYF.

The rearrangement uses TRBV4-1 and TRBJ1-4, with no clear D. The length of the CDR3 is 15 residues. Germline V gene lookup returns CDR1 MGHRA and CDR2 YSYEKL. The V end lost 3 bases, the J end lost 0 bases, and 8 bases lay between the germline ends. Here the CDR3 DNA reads TGCGCCAGCAGCCAGCTGGGCACAACTAATGAAAAACTGTTTTTT. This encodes CASSQLGTTNEKLFF.

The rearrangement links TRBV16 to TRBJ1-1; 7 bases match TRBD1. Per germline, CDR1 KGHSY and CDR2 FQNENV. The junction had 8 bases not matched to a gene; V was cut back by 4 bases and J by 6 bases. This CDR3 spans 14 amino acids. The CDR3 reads CASSRSTGIPEAFF. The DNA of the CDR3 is TGTGCCAGCAGCCGTTCGACAGGGATCCCTGAAGCTTTCTTT.

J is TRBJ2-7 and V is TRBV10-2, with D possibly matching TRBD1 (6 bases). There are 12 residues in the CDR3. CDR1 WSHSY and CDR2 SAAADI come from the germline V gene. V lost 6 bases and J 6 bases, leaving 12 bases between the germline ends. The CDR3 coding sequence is TGCGCCAGCAGATCACAGGGCGGCGAGCAGTACTTC. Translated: CASRSQGGEQYF.

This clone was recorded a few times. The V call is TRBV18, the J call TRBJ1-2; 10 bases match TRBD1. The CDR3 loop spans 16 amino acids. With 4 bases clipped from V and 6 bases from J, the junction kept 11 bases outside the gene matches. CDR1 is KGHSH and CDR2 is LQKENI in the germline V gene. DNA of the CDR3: TGTGCCAGCTCACGAACCGGGACAGGGGTTTTGGATGGCTACACCTTC. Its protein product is CASSRTGTGVLDGYTF.

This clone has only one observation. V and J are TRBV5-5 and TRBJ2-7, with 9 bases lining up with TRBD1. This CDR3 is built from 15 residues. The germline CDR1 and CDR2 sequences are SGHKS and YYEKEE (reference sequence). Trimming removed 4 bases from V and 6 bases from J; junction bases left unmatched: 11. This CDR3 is CASSPAGTGFLEQYF. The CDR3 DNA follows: TGTGCCAGCAGCCCCGCTGGGACAGGGTTTCTCGAGCAGTACTTC. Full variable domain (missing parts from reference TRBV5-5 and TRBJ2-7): DAGVTQSPTHLIKTRGQQVTLRCSPISGHKSVSWYQQVLGQGPQFIFQYYEKEERGRGNFPDRFSARQFPNYSSELNVNALLLGDSALYLCASSPAGTGFLEQYFGPGTRLTVT.